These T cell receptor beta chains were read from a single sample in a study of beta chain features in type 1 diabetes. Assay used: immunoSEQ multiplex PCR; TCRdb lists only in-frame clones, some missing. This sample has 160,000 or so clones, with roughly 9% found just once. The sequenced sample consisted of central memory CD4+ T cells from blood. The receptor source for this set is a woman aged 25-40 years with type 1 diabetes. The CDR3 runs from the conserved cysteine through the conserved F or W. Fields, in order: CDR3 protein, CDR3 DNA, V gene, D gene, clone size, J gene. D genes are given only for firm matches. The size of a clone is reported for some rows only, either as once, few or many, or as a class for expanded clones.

CDR3aa: CSVVMPGGRRLYF
CDR3nt: TGCAGCGTTGTGATGCCAGGGGGGCGGCGGCTGTACTTC
v_gene: TRBV29-1
d_gene: -
abundance: few
j_gene: TRBJ2-5

CDR3aa: CATSRDGQGRSYGYTF
CDR3nt: TGTGCCACCAGCAGAGATGGACAGGGTCGCTCCTATGGCTACACCTTC
v_gene: TRBV15
d_gene: TRBD1
abundance: few
j_gene: TRBJ1-2

CDR3aa: CASTQGYRGAFSYEQYF
CDR3nt: TGTGCCAGCACCCAGGGATATAGGGGCGCATTCTCCTACGAGCAGTACTTC
v_gene: TRBV28
d_gene: -
abundance: -
j_gene: TRBJ2-7

CDR3aa: CATSRDSRRAAFF
CDR3nt: TGTGCCACCAGCAGAGATTCCCGTCGAGCAGCTTTCTTT
v_gene: TRBV15
d_gene: -
abundance: few
j_gene: TRBJ1-1

CDR3aa: CSVGGRVNQPQHF
CDR3nt: TGCAGCGTTGGAGGCAGAGTCAATCAGCCCCAGCATTTT
v_gene: TRBV29-1
d_gene: -
abundance: few
j_gene: TRBJ1-5

CDR3aa: CSVYSSGNTIYF
CDR3nt: TGCAGCGTTTATAGTTCTGGAAACACCATATATTTT
v_gene: TRBV29-1
d_gene: -
abundance: many
j_gene: TRBJ1-3

CDR3aa: CASSLLAGYNEQFF
CDR3nt: TGTGCCAGTAGTTTACTAGCGGGCTACAATGAGCAGTTCTTC
v_gene: TRBV19
d_gene: TRBD2
abundance: few
j_gene: TRBJ2-1

CDR3aa: CASSQDRRAVYGYTF
CDR3nt: TGCGCCAGCAGCCAAGACCGCAGGGCGGTCTATGGCTACACCTTC
v_gene: TRBV4-1
d_gene: -
abundance: -
j_gene: TRBJ1-2

CDR3aa: CATSTRGINEKLFF
CDR3nt: TGTGCCACCAGCACCAGGGGAATTAATGAAAAACTGTTTTTT
v_gene: TRBV15
d_gene: -
abundance: few
j_gene: TRBJ1-4

CDR3aa: CASGETGGETQYF
CDR3nt: TGTGCCAGCGGCGAGACAGGGGGGGAGACCCAGTACTTC
v_gene: TRBV6-5
d_gene: TRBD1
abundance: few
j_gene: TRBJ2-5

CDR3aa: CASSKPRQTDTQYF
CDR3nt: TGTGCCAGTAGCAAACCTAGACAGACAGATACGCAGTATTTT
v_gene: TRBV19
d_gene: -
abundance: many
j_gene: TRBJ2-3

CDR3aa: CASIRDIYTSEAFF
CDR3nt: TGTGCCAGCATCCGGGACATCTACACCTCTGAAGCTTTCTTT
v_gene: TRBV27
d_gene: -
abundance: -
j_gene: TRBJ1-1

CDR3aa: CASSPWTGSYTF
CDR3nt: TGTGCCAGCAGCCCGTGGACAGGGTCCTACACCTTC
v_gene: TRBV5-4
d_gene: TRBD1
abundance: -
j_gene: TRBJ1-2

CDR3aa: CASSPTSGYTF
CDR3nt: TGTGCCAGCAGTCCGACATCTGGCTACACCTTC
v_gene: TRBV2
d_gene: -
abundance: few
j_gene: TRBJ1-2

CDR3aa: CASSLAPSGSSYEQYF
CDR3nt: TGTGCCAGCAGCTTAGCCCCTAGCGGGAGCTCCTACGAGCAGTACTTC
v_gene: TRBV7-6
d_gene: TRBD2
abundance: -
j_gene: TRBJ2-7

CDR3aa: CASSLTGGRINTEAFF
CDR3nt: TGTGCCAGCAGCTTAACAGGGGGCCGGATAAACACTGAAGCTTTCTTT
v_gene: TRBV14
d_gene: TRBD1
abundance: -
j_gene: TRBJ1-1

CDR3aa: CASSLEIGLAGDYNEQFF
CDR3nt: TGTGCCAGCAGCCTTGAAATCGGACTAGCGGGAGACTACAATGAGCAGTTCTTC
v_gene: TRBV7-9
d_gene: TRBD2
abundance: few
j_gene: TRBJ2-1

CDR3aa: CAWRLAPFDGYTF
CDR3nt: TGTGCCTGGAGATTGGCCCCGTTTGATGGCTACACCTTC
v_gene: TRBV30
d_gene: -
abundance: few
j_gene: TRBJ1-2

CDR3aa: CASIKGGSGRNEQFF
CDR3nt: TGTGCCAGCATTAAAGGCGGGAGCGGTAGGAATGAGCAGTTCTTC
v_gene: TRBV28
d_gene: TRBD2
abundance: -
j_gene: TRBJ2-1

CDR3aa: CASSPAVNTEAFF
CDR3nt: TGTGCCAGCAGTCCTGCAGTGAACACTGAAGCTTTCTTT
v_gene: TRBV9
d_gene: -
abundance: -
j_gene: TRBJ1-1

CDR3aa: CASSQDSRSYEQYF
CDR3nt: TGTGCCAGCAGCCAAGATTCCAGGTCCTACGAGCAGTACTTC
v_gene: TRBV4-2
d_gene: -
abundance: many
j_gene: TRBJ2-7

CDR3aa: CASSADRYNEQFF
CDR3nt: TGTGCCAGCTCGGCCGACAGATACAATGAGCAGTTCTTC
v_gene: TRBV18
d_gene: -
abundance: -
j_gene: TRBJ2-1

CDR3aa: CAVSGIGNEQFF
CDR3nt: TGTGCCGTTAGCGGGATCGGGAATGAGCAGTTCTTC
v_gene: TRBV10-3
d_gene: TRBD2
abundance: -
j_gene: TRBJ2-1

CDR3aa: CASSADRNTEAFF
CDR3nt: TGTGCCAGCAGTGCGGACAGGAACACTGAAGCTTTCTTT
v_gene: TRBV2
d_gene: -
abundance: few
j_gene: TRBJ1-1

CDR3aa: CASSLGRPGEKLFF
CDR3nt: TGTGCCAGCAGTTTGGGGCGCCCAGGTGAAAAACTGTTTTTT
v_gene: TRBV28
d_gene: -
abundance: many
j_gene: TRBJ1-4

CDR3aa: CASSVVTSNNEQFF
CDR3nt: TGTGCCAGCAGCGTAGTCACTAGCAACAATGAGCAGTTCTTC
v_gene: TRBV9
d_gene: -
abundance: -
j_gene: TRBJ2-1

CDR3aa: CASSSSGRAPDTQYF
CDR3nt: TGTGCCAGCAGCTCTAGCGGGAGGGCCCCAGATACGCAGTATTTT
v_gene: TRBV28
d_gene: TRBD2
abundance: few
j_gene: TRBJ2-3

CDR3aa: CASSSRTGELFF
CDR3nt: TGTGCCAGCAGCTCCCGCACCGGGGAGCTGTTTTTT
v_gene: TRBV7-2
d_gene: -
abundance: few
j_gene: TRBJ2-2

CDR3aa: CASSYFTETQYF
CDR3nt: TGTGCCAGCAGCTACTTTACAGAGACCCAGTACTTC
v_gene: TRBV11-3
d_gene: -
abundance: -
j_gene: TRBJ2-5

CDR3aa: CASSVNGGRDTDTQYF
CDR3nt: TGCGCCAGCAGCGTGAATGGCGGGAGGGACACAGATACGCAGTATTTT
v_gene: TRBV5-1
d_gene: TRBD2
abundance: few
j_gene: TRBJ2-3

CDR3aa: CASSPASMNTEAFF
CDR3nt: TGTGCCAGCTCACCCGCGAGCATGAACACTGAAGCTTTCTTT
v_gene: TRBV18
d_gene: -
abundance: -
j_gene: TRBJ1-1

CDR3aa: CASSSQGDRRETQYF
CDR3nt: TGTGCCAGCAGCTCACAGGGGGATCGAAGGGAGACCCAGTACTTC
v_gene: TRBV5-4
d_gene: TRBD1
abundance: -
j_gene: TRBJ2-5

CDR3aa: CATSRDTEIYNEQFF
CDR3nt: TGTGCCACCAGCAGAGATACAGAAATATACAATGAGCAGTTCTTC
v_gene: TRBV15
d_gene: -
abundance: few
j_gene: TRBJ2-1

CDR3aa: CASSLGGVRSGETQYF
CDR3nt: TGTGCCAGCAGCTTAGGTGGCGTTCGGAGCGGGGAGACCCAGTACTTC
v_gene: TRBV7-2
d_gene: -
abundance: -
j_gene: TRBJ2-5

CDR3aa: CASSLADSSEQYF
CDR3nt: TGCGCCAGCAGCTTGGCCGACTCTAGCGAGCAGTACTTC
v_gene: TRBV5-1
d_gene: -
abundance: -
j_gene: TRBJ2-7

CDR3aa: CASSPRQDYTDTQYF
CDR3nt: TGTGCCAGCTCACCACGGCAGGATTACACAGATACGCAGTATTTT
v_gene: TRBV18
d_gene: -
abundance: few
j_gene: TRBJ2-3

CDR3aa: CASSTRQSERETQYF
CDR3nt: TGTGCCAGCAGCACCAGACAGTCGGAACGCGAGACCCAGTACTTC
v_gene: TRBV6-5
d_gene: -
abundance: -
j_gene: TRBJ2-5

CDR3aa: CATSRDDRWEPQHF
CDR3nt: TGTGCCACCAGCAGAGATGACAGGTGGGAGCCCCAGCATTTT
v_gene: TRBV15
d_gene: -
abundance: -
j_gene: TRBJ1-5

CDR3aa: CARGQGLGEQYF
CDR3nt: TGTGCCAGGGGACAGGGTTTGGGCGAGCAGTACTTC
v_gene: TRBV2
d_gene: TRBD1
abundance: -
j_gene: TRBJ2-7

CDR3aa: CASSPTTGRDQPQHF
CDR3nt: TGTGCCAGCTCACCCACGACAGGGCGCGATCAGCCCCAGCATTTT
v_gene: TRBV18
d_gene: TRBD1
abundance: few
j_gene: TRBJ1-5

CDR3aa: CASSNRDRGRDEQYF
CDR3nt: TGTGCCAGCAGTAACCGGGACAGGGGGCGGGACGAGCAGTACTTC
v_gene: TRBV6-5
d_gene: TRBD1
abundance: -
j_gene: TRBJ2-7

CDR3aa: CSVDPGQYF
CDR3nt: TGCAGCGTTGACCCAGGGCAGTATTTT
v_gene: TRBV29-1
d_gene: -
abundance: few
j_gene: TRBJ2-3